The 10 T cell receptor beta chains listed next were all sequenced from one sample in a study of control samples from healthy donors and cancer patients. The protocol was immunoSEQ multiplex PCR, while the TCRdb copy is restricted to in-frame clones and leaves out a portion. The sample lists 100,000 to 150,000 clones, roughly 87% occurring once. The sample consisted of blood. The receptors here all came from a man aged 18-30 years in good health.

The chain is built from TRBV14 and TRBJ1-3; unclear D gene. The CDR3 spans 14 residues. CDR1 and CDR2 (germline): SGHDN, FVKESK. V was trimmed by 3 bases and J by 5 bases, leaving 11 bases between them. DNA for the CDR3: TGTGCCAGCAGCCACAGCGGTTCCCGAAACACCATATATTTT. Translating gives CASSHSGSRNTIYF.

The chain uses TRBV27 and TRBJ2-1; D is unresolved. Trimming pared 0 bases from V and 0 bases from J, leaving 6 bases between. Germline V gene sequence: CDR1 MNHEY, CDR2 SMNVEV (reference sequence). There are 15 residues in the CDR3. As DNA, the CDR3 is TGTGCCAGCAGTTTATCGGGGTTCTCCTACAATGAGCAGTTCTTC. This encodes CASSLSGFSYNEQFF.

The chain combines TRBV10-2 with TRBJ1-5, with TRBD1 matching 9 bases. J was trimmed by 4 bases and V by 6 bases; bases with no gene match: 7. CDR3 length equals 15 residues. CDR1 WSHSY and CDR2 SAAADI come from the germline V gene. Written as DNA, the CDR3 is TGCGCCAGCAGCAGCCGGGACAGGGTTAATCAGCCCCAGCATTTT. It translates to CASSSRDRVNQPQHF.

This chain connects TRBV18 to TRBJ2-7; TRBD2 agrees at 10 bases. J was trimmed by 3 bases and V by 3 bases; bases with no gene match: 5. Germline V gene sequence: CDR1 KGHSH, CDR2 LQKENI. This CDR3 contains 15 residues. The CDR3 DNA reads TGTGCCAGCTCACCTATTGGACTAGCGGACTACGAGCAGTACTTC. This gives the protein CASSPIGLADYEQYF.

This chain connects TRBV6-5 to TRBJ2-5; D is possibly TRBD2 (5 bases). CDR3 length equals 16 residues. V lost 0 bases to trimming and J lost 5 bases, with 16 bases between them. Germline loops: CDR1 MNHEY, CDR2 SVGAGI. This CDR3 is CASSYSPAALVETQYF. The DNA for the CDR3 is TGTGCCAGCAGTTACTCTCCAGCGGCCCTCGTCGAGACCCAGTACTTC.

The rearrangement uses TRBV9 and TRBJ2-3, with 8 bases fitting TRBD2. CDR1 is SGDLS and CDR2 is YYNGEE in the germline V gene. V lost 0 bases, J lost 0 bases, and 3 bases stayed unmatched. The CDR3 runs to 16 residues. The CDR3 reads CASSVDGGGSTDTQYF. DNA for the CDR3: TGTGCCAGCAGCGTAGATGGCGGGGGGAGCACAGATACGCAGTATTTT.

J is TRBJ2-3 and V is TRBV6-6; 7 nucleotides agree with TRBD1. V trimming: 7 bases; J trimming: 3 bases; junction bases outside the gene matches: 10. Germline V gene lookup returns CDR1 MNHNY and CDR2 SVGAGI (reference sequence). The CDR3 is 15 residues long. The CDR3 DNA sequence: TGTGCCAGCACCCGAGGGCAGGGGGTGACAGATACGCAGTATTTT. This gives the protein CASTRGQGVTDTQYF.

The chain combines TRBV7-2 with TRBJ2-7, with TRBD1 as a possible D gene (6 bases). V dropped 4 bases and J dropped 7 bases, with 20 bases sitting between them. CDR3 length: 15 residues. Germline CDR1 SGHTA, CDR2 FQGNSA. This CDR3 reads CASSSTGHRLGEQYF. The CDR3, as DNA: TGTGCCAGCAGCTCTACGGGACATCGATTAGGTGAGCAGTACTTC.

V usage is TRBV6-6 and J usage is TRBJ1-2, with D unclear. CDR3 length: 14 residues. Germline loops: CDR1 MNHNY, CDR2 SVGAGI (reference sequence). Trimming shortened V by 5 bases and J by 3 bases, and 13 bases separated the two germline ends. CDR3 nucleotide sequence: TGTGCCAGCAGTGAGATACAGCTTCACTATGGCTACACCTTC. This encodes CASSEIQLHYGYTF.

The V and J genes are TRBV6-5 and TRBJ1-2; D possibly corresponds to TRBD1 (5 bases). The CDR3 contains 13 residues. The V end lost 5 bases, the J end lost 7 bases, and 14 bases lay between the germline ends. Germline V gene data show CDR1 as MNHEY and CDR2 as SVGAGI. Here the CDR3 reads CASSLTASGGYTF. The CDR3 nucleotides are TGTGCCAGCAGTCTGACAGCTTCGGGTGGCTACACCTTC.